Described below is a single TCR beta chain sequence and its context. This entry comes from a study of shared clonotypes between healthy human individuals. Clones were read by immunoSEQ multiplex PCR, and TCRdb kept only the in-frame ones, dropping some. The sample has about 1.5 million clones, under 99% seen once. V shed 1 base and J 6 bases; nucleotides not matched to a gene: 3. This CDR3 has 14 residues. Germline assignment: CDR1 SGHKS and CDR2 YYEKEE (reference sequence). The chain has TRBV5-5 and TRBJ1-5, with 8 bases identical to TRBD1. The source of this sequence is a man aged 25 to 45 in good health. Source material: naive CD4+ T cells sorted from blood. Specified subset: CD45RA+ positively selected. Written as DNA, the CDR3 is TGTGCCAGCAGCTTGTCAGGGGGCCCTCAGCCCCAGCATTTT. This codes for CASSLSGGPQPQHF.